This T cell receptor beta chain was captured in a study of response to subunit inactivated influenza vaccine. CDR1 SEHNR and CDR2 FQNEAQ come from the germline V gene (reference sequence). This CDR3 comprises 14 residues. Germline trimming cut 6 bases from V and 2 bases from J; bases unmatched to any gene: 5. This clonotype was recorded a few times. Its antigen is currently unknown. Study-wide points: Only a handful of new T cells, the authors suggested, are recruited with each seasonal influenza vaccination.

TCRdb independently ran MiXCR on the RT-PCR reads; one entry per CDR3 protein. The repertoire has over 150,000 distinct CDR3 sequences, approximately 11% of them found once; the top ten carry over 10%. The sequence was obtained from a man aged 45-65 years who received an inactivated influenza vaccine. V usage is TRBV7-9 and J usage is TRBJ2-3, with 7 bases fitting TRBD1. The source was non-naive T cells sorted from PBMCs, collected around seven weeks after vaccination. The CDR3 coding sequence is TGTGCCAGCAGACGGGGACAGCACACAGATACGCAGTATTTT. The encoded protein is CASRRGQHTDTQYF.